This passage covers 28 T cell receptor beta chains from one sample sequenced in a study of graft-versus-host responses after intestinal transplantation. Their antigens remain unidentified. Generated by immunoSEQ multiplex PCR, the TCRdb table keeps only in-frame clones and is missing some. Of fewer than 110,000 clones in the sample, about 87% are singletons; the top ten hold 0.6% to 0.8%. Source: unstimulated CD4+ T cells sorted from spleen or lymph node cells, taken before transplant. Source of these receptors: a human donor who was the organ donor for an intestinal transplant.

The chain carries TRBV7-3 and TRBJ2-2; D perhaps matches TRBD1 (6 bases). Germline CDR1 is SGHTA and CDR2 is FQGTGA. The CDR3 is made up of 16 amino acids. The V gene lost 1 base and the J gene lost 1 base, with 10 bases spanning the gap. This CDR3 reads CASSLITGQNTGELFF. CDR3 coding DNA: TGTGCCAGCAGCTTAATCACGGGACAGAACACCGGGGAGCTGTTTTTT. Supplemented by reference TRBV7-3 and TRBJ2-2, the full variable domain reads GAGVSQTPSNKVTEKGKYVELRCDPISGHTALYWYRQSLGQGPEFLIYFQGTGAADDSGLPNDRFFAVRPEGSVSTLKIQRTERGDSAVYLCASSLITGQNTGELFFGEGSRLTVL.

This rearrangement joins TRBV6-6 to TRBJ2-7; 9 bases align to TRBD2. This CDR3 comprises 14 residues. V gave up 4 bases and J gave up 5 bases; unmatched junction bases: 6. Germline loops: CDR1 MNHNY, CDR2 SVGAGI (reference sequence). CDR3 loop: CASSWAGGPNEQYF. In nucleotides, the CDR3 is TGTGCCAGCAGTTGGGCGGGAGGGCCCAACGAGCAGTACTTC.

Only one count was recorded for this clone. The rearrangement joins TRBV2 to TRBJ2-3; tentative D call: TRBD2 (5 bases). The V end lost 4 bases, the J end lost 2 bases, and 13 bases lay between the germline ends. The CDR3 runs to 15 residues. Germline CDR1 reads SNHLY; CDR2 reads FYNNEI. The CDR3 DNA reads TGTGCCAGCAGTGTTAACAGCGGAGCCACAGATACGCAGTATTTT. It yields the protein CASSVNSGATDTQYF. The full variable domain, in which reference TRBV2 and TRBJ2-3 provide the parts outside the CDR3, is EPEVTQTPSHQVTQMGQEVILRCVPISNHLYFYWYRQILGQKVEFLVSFYNNEISEKSEIFDDQFSVERPDGSNFTLKIRSTKLEDSAMYFCASSVNSGATDTQYFGPGTRLTVL.

The chain employs TRBV6-1 and TRBJ2-4; the match to TRBD1 covers 9 bases. The CDR3 covers 12 residues. Trimming took 1 base from V and 15 from J; bases not matched to a gene: 4. CDR1 is MNHNS and CDR2 is SASEGT in the germline V gene. Written as DNA, the CDR3 is TGTGCCAGCAGTGAAGTTCCGGGACAGGGGTACTTC. As protein: CASSEVPGQGYF.

To note about this clone: The same CDR3 arises from other DNA sequences in this sample as well. The chain has TRBV18 and TRBJ2-5; D unresolved. Germline-derived CDR1 and CDR2 are KGHSH and LQKENI. V was trimmed by 6 bases and J by 1 base, leaving 3 bases between them. CDR3 length: 11 amino acids. The CDR3 loop reads CASSLQETQYF. In DNA, the CDR3 is TGTGCCAGCTCGCTCCAAGAGACCCAGTACTTC. Using reference TRBV18 and TRBJ2-5 for the parts outside the CDR3, the full variable domain is NAGVMQNPRHLVRRRGQEARLRCSPMKGHSHVYWYRQLPEEGLKFMVYLQKENIIDESGMPKERFSAEFPKEGPSILRIQQVVRGDSAAYFCASSLQETQYFGPGTRLLVL.

This clone is a singleton in its sample. The chain is built from TRBV7-8 and TRBJ2-7, with 9 bases aligning to TRBD1. V lost 6 bases, J lost 3 bases, and 9 bases stayed unmatched. Germline V gene lookup returns CDR1 SGHVS and CDR2 FQNEAQ. The CDR3 is made up of 15 amino acids. CDR3 amino acids: CASSWRTGALYEQYF. CDR3 sequence (DNA): TGTGCCAGCAGTTGGAGGACAGGGGCCCTCTACGAGCAGTACTTC.

The chain couples TRBV4-2 to TRBJ2-3, with no clear D. Trimming removed 0 bases at V and 5 bases at J, with 3 bases between. This CDR3 region has 12 residues. Germline V CDR1 and CDR2: LGHNA, YNFKEQ. The CDR3 nucleotides are TGTGCCAGCAGCCAAGATTTAGATACGCAGTATTTT. Translating it yields CASSQDLDTQYF.

This chain links TRBV19 with TRBJ1-1; the D gene is possibly TRBD1 (5 bases). The germline CDR1 and CDR2 sequences are LNHDA and SQIVND (reference sequence). Trimming removed 0 bases at V and 7 bases at J, with 9 bases between. This CDR3 comprises 13 residues. DNA for the CDR3: TGTGCCAGTAGTATAGAGGCTGGGGGTGAAGCTTTCTTT. Its translation is CASSIEAGGEAFF.

The rearrangement uses TRBV4-2 and TRBJ2-7, with TRBD2 identical over 9 bases. This CDR3 has 15 amino acids. J lost 5 bases, V lost 1 base, and 6 bases had no gene match. The germline V gene has CDR1 LGHNA and CDR2 YNFKEQ. DNA of the CDR3: TGTGCCAGCAGCCAAGTAGCGGGAGAAATCCACGAGCAGTACTTC. It codes for CASSQVAGEIHEQYF.

This chain links TRBV6-6 with TRBJ1-1; D not certain. The V gene's germline CDR1 is MNHNY and CDR2 SVGAGI (reference sequence). CDR3 size: 14 residues. The V gene lost 2 bases and the J gene lost 6 bases, with 13 bases spanning the gap. CDR3 protein: CASSYAGRNPEAFF. For the CDR3, the DNA is TGTGCCAGCAGTTACGCCGGCAGGAATCCTGAAGCTTTCTTT.

The rearrangement links TRBV18 to TRBJ2-3; D perhaps matches TRBD2 (5 bases). This CDR3 region has 17 residues. Germline V lookup: CDR1 KGHSH, CDR2 LQKENI. V dropped 3 bases and J dropped 7 bases, with 23 bases sitting between them. CDR3 sequence reads: CASSPPFGGPPGNTQYF. The CDR3 region has the DNA TGTGCCAGCTCACCCCCTTTTGGCGGGCCGCCCGGTAATACGCAGTATTTT.

The chain couples TRBV11-2 to TRBJ1-3; D might be TRBD1 (5 bases). V was cut by 3 bases and J by 4 bases, with 7 bases left in between. The germline V gene encodes CDR1 SGHAT and CDR2 FQNNGV. This CDR3 has 13 residues. CDR3 in amino acids: CASSLGTGNTIYF. CDR3 bases: TGTGCCAGCAGCTTGGGGACCGGAAACACCATATATTTT.

This clone is a singleton in its sample. The chain links TRBV5-1 to TRBJ1-1; 9 nucleotides match TRBD1. The CDR3 has 14 residues. Germline CDR1 is SGHRS and CDR2 is YFSETQ. The J segment lost 7 bases and the V segment lost 3 bases, leaving 7 bases of the junction unmatched. The CDR3 DNA reads as TGCGCCAGCAGCTCAGAGGGACAGGGTGTTGAAGCTTTCTTT. Translation gives CASSSEGQGVEAFF.

The chain uses TRBV7-9 and TRBJ1-6; tentatively, D is TRBD1 (5 bases). Per the germline V gene, CDR1 is SEHNR and CDR2 is FQNEAQ (reference sequence). The CDR3 extends over 13 amino acids. Trimming removed 2 bases from V and 9 bases from J, with 8 bases in between. This CDR3 reads CASSLQGISPLHF. CDR3 nucleotides: TGTGCCAGCAGCTTACAGGGAATTTCACCCCTCCACTTT.

This clone was recorded once. The chain carries TRBV6-5 and TRBJ2-7; D gene uncertain. CDR1 and CDR2 (germline): MNHEY, SVGAGI. With 6 bases removed from V and 9 bases from J, the gap between germline ends came to 18 bases. CDR3 size: 13 residues. CDR3 amino acids: CASRVTVNQRQYF. The CDR3 bases are TGTGCCAGCAGGGTAACAGTCAACCAAAGGCAGTACTTC.

The V call is TRBV27, the J call TRBJ2-3, with D uncertain. This CDR3 has 16 amino acids. The V gene's germline CDR1 is MNHEY and CDR2 SMNVEV (reference sequence). The ends were cut back, 6 bases at V and 0 bases at J, with 16 bases in the middle. CDR3 nucleotide sequence: TGTGCCAGCAGGATAAAGCTTCAAACTAGCACAGATACGCAGTATTTT. This gives the protein CASRIKLQTSTDTQYF.

The chain joins TRBV6-5 to TRBJ2-2, with 8 bases that match TRBD2. Germline V gene lookup returns CDR1 MNHEY and CDR2 SVGAGI. The CDR3 has 15 amino acids. With V trimmed by 6 bases and J by 6 bases, 9 bases remained unmatched. The DNA for the CDR3 is TGTGCCAGCAGCACCTTAGCGGGACGGCCCGGGGAGCTGTTTTTT. This encodes CASSTLAGRPGELFF.

As for this clone: This sample includes further DNA sequences coding for the same CDR3. This chain links TRBV6-4 with TRBJ1-3; unclear D gene. CDR1 is MRHNA and CDR2 is SNTAGT in the germline V gene. This CDR3 contains 18 residues. V was cut by 2 bases and J by 1 base, with 18 bases left in between. The DNA of the CDR3 is TGTGCCAGCAGTGACCGGGTTCGAGGGTGGGGTTCTGGAAACACCATATATTTT. Translating gives CASSDRVRGWGSGNTIYF.

The genes are TRBV7-3 and TRBJ1-1; TRBD1 aligns across 8 bases. In germline, CDR1 is SGHTA, CDR2 FQGTGA. The V gene end was trimmed by 5 bases and the J gene end by 3 bases; junction bases not matched to a gene: 5. This CDR3 is 14 amino acids long. The CDR3 DNA is TGTGCCAGCAGCCGAGGACAGGGTGACACTGAAGCTTTCTTT. Its protein is CASSRGQGDTEAFF.

The chain carries TRBV5-5 and TRBJ2-5, with TRBD2 matching 12 bases. The junction had 14 bases not matched to a gene; V was cut back by 0 bases and J by 2 bases. The CDR3 runs 20 residues. The germline V gene has CDR1 SGHKS and CDR2 YYEKEE (reference sequence). The CDR3 protein is CASSLGLAGAGLGSQETQYF. The DNA for the CDR3 is TGTGCCAGCAGCTTGGGACTAGCGGGAGCAGGGTTGGGCTCTCAAGAGACCCAGTACTTC.

This chain connects TRBV18 to TRBJ2-1; 7 positions agree with TRBD1. The V segment lost 2 bases and the J segment 0 bases; nucleotides outside the gene matches: 4. The CDR3 totals 16 residues. In germline, CDR1 is KGHSH, CDR2 LQKENI. The CDR3 sequence is CASSPSSGGSYNEQFF. As DNA, the CDR3 is TGTGCCAGCTCACCATCGTCAGGGGGCTCCTACAATGAGCAGTTCTTC.

The rearrangement joins TRBV11-3 to TRBJ2-7; no reliable D call. This CDR3 has 13 residues. Germline loops: CDR1 SGHNT, CDR2 YENEEA. Deletions cut 2 bases from V and 2 bases from J, with 7 bases between. The CDR3 bases are TGTGCCAGCAGCTTACAGGCCGCCTACGAGCAGTACTTC. Translated: CASSLQAAYEQYF.

The J gene is TRBJ2-1, the V gene TRBV5-4; TRBD2 matches at 9 bases. The junction had 11 bases not matched to a gene; V was cut back by 2 bases and J by 2 bases. The CDR3 totals 18 residues. Looked up from germline, CDR1 is SGHNT and CDR2 is YYREEE (reference sequence). Written as DNA, the CDR3 is TGTGCCAGCAGCTTTTTGCGGGGGGGGCTACAAACCTACAATGAGCAGTTCTTC. This translates into CASSFLRGGLQTYNEQFF. Full variable domain (rest looked up from reference TRBV5-4 and TRBJ2-1): ETGVTQSPTHLIKTRGQQVTLRCSSQSGHNTVSWYQQALGQGPQFIFQYYREEENGRGNFPPRFSGLQFPNYSSELNVNALELDDSALYLCASSFLRGGLQTYNEQFFGPGTRLTVL.

This clone was recorded only once. The V gene is TRBV6-1, the J gene TRBJ2-7, with 14 bases matching TRBD2. The CDR3 has 17 residues. Trimming cost V 4 bases and J 2 bases; bases outside gene matches: 7. The germline gives CDR1 MNHNS, CDR2 SASEGT. The DNA of the CDR3 is TGTGCCAGCAGTGGGACTAGCGGGAGGTTTAGCGCCTACGAGCAGTACTTC. Its protein is CASSGTSGRFSAYEQYF.

The chain combines TRBV4-2 with TRBJ2-6; weak D call: TRBD2 (5 bases). V lost 0 bases and J 0 bases, leaving 6 bases between the germline ends. In germline, CDR1 is LGHNA, CDR2 YNFKEQ. The CDR3 extends over 16 amino acids. CDR3 DNA: TGTGCCAGCAGCCAAGAGGGGAGCTCTGGGGCCAACGTCCTGACTTTC. The encoded protein is CASSQEGSSGANVLTF.

J is TRBJ1-2 and V is TRBV6-5, with D possibly TRBD1 on 5 matching bases. The ends were cut back, 4 bases at V and 0 bases at J, with 12 bases in the middle. The germline V gene has CDR1 MNHEY and CDR2 SVGAGI. CDR3 size: 15 residues. The CDR3 loop is CASSSGAATNYGYTF. As DNA, the CDR3 is TGTGCCAGCAGTTCTGGGGCGGCTACTAACTATGGCTACACCTTC.

V and J are TRBV7-9 and TRBJ2-3; D uncertain. The CDR3 totals 14 residues. Germline-derived CDR1 and CDR2 are SEHNR and FQNEAQ (reference sequence). V was trimmed by 6 bases and J by 4 bases, leaving 14 bases between them. CDR3 in DNA: TGTGCCAGCAGACAGCTTTATGGGGCAGATACGCAGTATTTT. This translates into CASRQLYGADTQYF.

The chain is built from TRBV7-9 and TRBJ2-1; a possible D gene is TRBD2 (6 bases). Germline V gives CDR1 SEHNR, CDR2 FQNEAQ (reference sequence). Trimming stripped 5 bases from V and 7 bases from J, with 15 bases between. The CDR3 is 14 amino acids. The CDR3 bases are TGTGCCAGCAGCCCTGCTGGTAGCGGTAATGAGCAGTTCTTC. Translating gives CASSPAGSGNEQFF.